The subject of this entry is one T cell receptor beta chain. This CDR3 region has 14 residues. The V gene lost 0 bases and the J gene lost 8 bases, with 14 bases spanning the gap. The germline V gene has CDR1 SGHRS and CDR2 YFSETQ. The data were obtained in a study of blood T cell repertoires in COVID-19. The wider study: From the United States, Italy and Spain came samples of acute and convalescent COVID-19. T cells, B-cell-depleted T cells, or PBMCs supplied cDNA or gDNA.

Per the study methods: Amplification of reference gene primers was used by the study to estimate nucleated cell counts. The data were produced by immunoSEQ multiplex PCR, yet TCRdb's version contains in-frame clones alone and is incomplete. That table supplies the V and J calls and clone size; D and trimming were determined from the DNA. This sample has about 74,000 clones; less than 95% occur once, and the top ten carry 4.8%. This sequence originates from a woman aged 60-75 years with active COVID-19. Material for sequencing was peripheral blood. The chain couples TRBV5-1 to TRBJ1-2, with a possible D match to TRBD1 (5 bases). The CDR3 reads CASSLDRGVGGYTF. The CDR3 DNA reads TGCGCCAGCAGCTTGGATCGGGGGGTGGGCGGCTACACCTTC.